The present TCR beta chain was sequenced within a study of blood T cell repertoires in COVID-19. Study background: There were acute and convalescent COVID-19 samples, and they came from the United States, Italy and Spain. Nucleic acid was either cDNA or gDNA, and it came from T cells, B-cell-depleted T cells, or PBMCs.

Germline CDR1 and CDR2: MNHNS and SASEGT. The CDR3 spans 15 residues. V gave up 0 bases and J gave up 1 base, with 9 bases separating them. Original analysis: From reference gene primer amplification, estimates of nucleated cell counts were derived. Method: immunoSEQ multiplex PCR; TCRdb's copy keeps in-frame clones and lacks some. Clone size and the V and J calls come from that table; the DNA yielded D and trimming. The sample records approximately 61,000 clones, roughly 80% being singletons. The sequencing sample was made of peripheral blood. V is TRBV6-1 and J is TRBJ1-2; D may be TRBD1 (5 bases). This sequence was found in a woman aged 70-85 years with acute or convalescent COVID-19. The DNA for the CDR3 is TGTGCCAGCAGTGAAGCGTTCAGGGTTAACTATGGCTACACCTTC. Its translation: CASSEAFRVNYGYTF.